One and the same sample provided the 26 T cell receptor beta chains below, sequenced in a study of shared clonotypes between healthy human individuals. Method: immunoSEQ multiplex PCR; TCRdb's copy keeps in-frame clones and lacks some. The sample shows approximately 2,300,000 clones, about nine tenths of them seen only once. Sequencing used naive CD4+ T cells from PBMCs. The sample's subset: CD45RA+ positively selected. The source of these receptors is a man aged 18 to 29 in good health. Some clones in this sample may be carry-over from other donors' samples.

The chain joins TRBV10-2 to TRBJ1-5; D gene uncertain. V was clipped by 5 bases and J by 2 bases, with 10 bases between them. Germline-derived CDR1 and CDR2 are WSHSY and SAAADI. The CDR3 loop spans 14 amino acids. This chain's CDR3 is CASSFLGGNQPQHF. In DNA, the CDR3 is TGCGCCAGCAGTTTCCTCGGGGGCAATCAGCCCCAGCATTTT.

The chain recombines TRBV7-9 with TRBJ2-1, with TRBD1 matching 7 bases. Trimming removed 5 bases from V and 4 bases from J; junction bases left unmatched: 5. In germline, CDR1 is SEHNR, CDR2 FQNEAQ (reference sequence). This CDR3 comprises 14 residues. Here the CDR3 reads CASSRTGFYNEQFF. The CDR3 coding sequence is TGTGCCAGCAGCAGGACAGGCTTTTACAATGAGCAGTTCTTC.

The rearrangement uses TRBV7-3 and TRBJ2-1; 8 bases fit TRBD2. The V gene end was trimmed by 3 bases and the J gene end by 5 bases; junction bases not matched to a gene: 6. The CDR3 is 15 residues long. Germline V lookup: CDR1 SGHTA, CDR2 FQGTGA. The CDR3 sequence is CASSFGTSGHNEQFF. CDR3 nucleotides: TGTGCCAGCAGCTTCGGCACTAGCGGCCACAATGAGCAGTTCTTC.

This clone was seen only once. The rearrangement uses TRBV4-2 and TRBJ2-1; the D call may be TRBD1 or TRBD2 (5 bases each). The CDR3 extends over 15 amino acids. Trimming pared 4 bases from V and 6 bases from J, leaving 16 bases between. Per the germline V gene, CDR1 is LGHNA and CDR2 is YNFKEQ. CDR3 loop: CASSPSARGFNEQFF. In nucleotides, the CDR3 is TGTGCCAGCAGCCCTTCAGCGAGGGGTTTCAATGAGCAGTTCTTC.

V is TRBV29-1 and J is TRBJ1-2; no definite D call. Germline assignment: CDR1 SQVTM and CDR2 ANQGSEA. Trimming removed 6 bases at V and 0 bases at J, with 8 bases between. The CDR3 covers 12 residues. The CDR3 loop is CSVITANYGYTF. The CDR3 DNA follows: TGCAGCGTCATAACAGCTAACTATGGCTACACCTTC.

CDR3 DNA: TGTGCCAGCAGCTTACGGGACAAGAACACTGAAGCTTTCTTT. Residues: CASSLRDKNTEAFF. The genes are TRBV7-8 and TRBJ1-1, with a tentative D call TRBD1 (6 bases). This CDR3 is built from 14 residues. Trimming left V 2 bases short and J 1 base short, with 8 bases between. Germline CDR1 and CDR2: SGHVS and FQNEAQ.

The genes are TRBV4-2 and TRBJ2-7, with D perhaps TRBD1 (6 bases). The length of the CDR3 is 16 residues. Germline V CDR1 and CDR2: LGHNA, YNFKEQ. V gave up 0 bases and J gave up 1 base, with 13 bases separating them. This chain's CDR3 is CASSQDAGVRSYEQYF. The DNA for the CDR3 is TGTGCCAGCAGCCAAGATGCAGGGGTGCGTTCCTACGAGCAGTACTTC.

Concerning this clone: This specimen includes other DNA sequences encoding the same CDR3. CDR3 DNA sequence: TGTGCCAGCAGCGTAGGGGGTCAGAACACTGAAGCTTTCTTT. Its translation: CASSVGGQNTEAFF. The rearrangement links TRBV9 to TRBJ1-1; D remains unclear. This CDR3 is 14 amino acids long. Looked up from germline, CDR1 is SGDLS and CDR2 is YYNGEE. Trimming left V 0 bases short and J 1 base short, with 7 bases between.

The chain employs TRBV6-1 and TRBJ1-2, with 7 bases lining up with TRBD1. The CDR3 has 14 residues. After removal of 4 bases from V and 2 bases from J, the junction contained 4 bases not matched to a gene. Germline V CDR1 and CDR2: MNHNS, SASEGT. CDR3 residues: CASSAPGQNYGYTF. The CDR3 DNA follows: TGTGCCAGCAGTGCCCCGGGACAGAACTATGGCTACACCTTC.

V gene TRBV7-8 combines with J gene TRBJ1-2; D is uncertain. Germline V CDR1 and CDR2: SGHVS, FQNEAQ. CDR3 length: 13 amino acids. V was shortened by 1 base and J by 5 bases, with 8 bases between the two germline ends. For the CDR3, the DNA is TGTGCCAGCAGCTTAGAACGGCGATATGGCTACACCTTC. Translated, it gives CASSLERRYGYTF.

The genes are TRBV2 and TRBJ2-3, with 9 bases fitting TRBD2. The germline V gene encodes CDR1 SNHLY and CDR2 FYNNEI. Trimming at V came to 6 bases and at J to 5 bases, leaving 6 bases not matched to a gene. CDR3 size: 14 residues. The CDR3 loop is CASREIAGEDTQYF. In DNA, the CDR3 is TGTGCCAGCAGAGAGATAGCGGGAGAAGATACGCAGTATTTT.

The chain combines TRBV2 with TRBJ1-1; D gene uncertain. CDR1 is SNHLY and CDR2 is FYNNEI in the germline V gene. The CDR3 runs to 15 residues. Trimming stripped 5 bases from V and 1 base from J, with 14 bases between. The CDR3 nucleotides read TGTGCCAGCAGTCTATACGGGAAAAAGAACACTGAAGCTTTCTTT. This codes for CASSLYGKKNTEAFF.

A single count supports this clone. The chain combines TRBV7-2 with TRBJ1-5, with D unresolved. CDR3 size: 12 residues. V lost 3 bases and J lost 7, with 7 bases in between. Germline lookup yields CDR1 SGHTA and CDR2 FQGNSA. CDR3 sequence reads: CASSLFSQPQHF. The CDR3 DNA reads TGTGCCAGCAGCTTGTTTTCCCAGCCCCAGCATTTT.

The CDR3 loop is CASSDPRLAGEGETQYF. DNA for the CDR3: TGCGCCAGCAGTGACCCCAGACTAGCGGGAGAGGGGGAGACCCAGTACTTC. This chain uses TRBV10-1 with TRBJ2-5, with TRBD2 matching 12 bases. Germline loops: CDR1 WNHNN, CDR2 SYGVQD (reference sequence). V was clipped by 3 bases and J by 5 bases; unmatched bases: 10. CDR3 size: 17 residues.

The genes are TRBV15 and TRBJ1-2; no firm D call. V lost 1 base and J 7 bases, leaving 10 bases between the germline ends. The CDR3 spans 13 residues. Per the germline V gene, CDR1 is LNHNV and CDR2 is YYDKDF (reference sequence). The CDR3 region is CATSRVFTSGYTF. The CDR3, as DNA: TGTGCCACCAGCAGAGTGTTTACCAGTGGCTACACCTTC.

V gene TRBV15 combines with J gene TRBJ2-3, with D possibly being TRBD1 (5 bases). CDR3 length equals 14 residues. The V end lost 3 bases, the J end lost 2 bases, and 9 bases lay between the germline ends. Germline lookup yields CDR1 LNHNV and CDR2 YYDKDF (reference sequence). As DNA, the CDR3 is TGTGCCACCAGCAGGGGGCGGCTCACAGATACGCAGTATTTT. Its translation is CATSRGRLTDTQYF. The variable domain in full, with the rest retrieved from reference TRBV15 and TRBJ2-3, is DAMVIQNPRYQVTQFGKPVTLSCSQTLNHNVMYWYQQKSSQAPKLLFHYYDKDFNNEADTPDNFQSRRPNTSFCFLDIRSPGLGDTAMYLCATSRGRLTDTQYFGPGTRLTVL.

The V call is TRBV19, the J call TRBJ2-6; D might be TRBD2 (5 bases). The CDR3 extends over 16 amino acids. Between the trimmed V and J ends, which lost 6 bases and 2 bases, there was a span of 14 bases. Germline V gene sequence: CDR1 LNHDA, CDR2 SQIVND (reference sequence). The CDR3 DNA is TGTGCCAGTAGCCCAGTGAGGGCCCCTGGGGCCAACGTCCTGACTTTC. It specifies CASSPVRAPGANVLTF.

The chain uses TRBV5-1 and TRBJ2-1, with 9 bases that match TRBD2. Looked up from germline, CDR1 is SGHRS and CDR2 is YFSETQ. The CDR3 length is 16 residues. Losses at the gene ends were 5 bases for V and 0 bases for J; bases not matched to a gene: 6. The CDR3 nucleotides are TGCGCCAGCAGTCTCCAGACTAGCGGCTCCTACAATGAGCAGTTCTTC. It encodes CASSLQTSGSYNEQFF. The full variable domain, rest sourced from reference TRBV5-1 and TRBJ2-1, is KAGVTQTPRYLIKTRGQQVTLSCSPISGHRSVSWYQQTPGQGLQFLFEYFSETQRNKGNFPGRFSGRQFSNSRSEMNVSTLELGDSALYLCASSLQTSGSYNEQFFGPGTRLTVL.

J is TRBJ1-1 and V is TRBV12-2. TRBV12-2 is a recognized pseudogene. This CDR3 region has 14 residues. The CDR3 DNA is TGTGCAAGTCGCGTCCTAGGGCCGAACACTGAAGCTTTCTTT. This sequence encodes CASRVLGPNTEAFF.

The rearrangement uses TRBV5-1 and TRBJ2-5; the match to TRBD1 covers 7 bases. J gave up 1 base and V 1 base, and 4 bases lay outside the gene matches. CDR3 size: 15 residues. The germline V gene encodes CDR1 SGHRS and CDR2 YFSETQ. The CDR3 protein is CASSLSGTVQETQYF. In DNA, the CDR3 is TGCGCCAGCAGCTTGTCGGGGACAGTCCAAGAGACCCAGTACTTC.

This clone was counted only a few times. The V and J genes are TRBV19 and TRBJ1-5, with D uncertain. The CDR3 runs 12 residues. The V end lost 3 bases, the J end lost 12 bases, and 12 bases lay between the germline ends. CDR1 and CDR2 from the germline V gene are LNHDA and SQIVND (reference sequence). The CDR3, as DNA: TGTGCCAGTAGTATTAGCCGGGAACACCAGCATTTT. It is translated as CASSISREHQHF.

The rearrangement links TRBV2 to TRBJ2-7, with 8 positions matching TRBD2. After removal of 6 bases from V and 2 bases from J, the junction contained 6 bases not matched to a gene. The CDR3 length is 14 residues. Germline V lookup: CDR1 SNHLY, CDR2 FYNNEI. The chain's CDR3 is CASRLTSGTYEQYF. The CDR3 nucleotides are TGTGCCAGCAGACTTACTAGCGGCACCTACGAGCAGTACTTC. The whole variable domain, filled in from reference TRBV2 and TRBJ2-7, reads EPEVTQTPSHQVTQMGQEVILRCVPISNHLYFYWYRQILGQKVEFLVSFYNNEISEKSEIFDDQFSVERPDGSNFTLKIRSTKLEDSAMYFCASRLTSGTYEQYFGPGTRLTVT.

The chain is built from TRBV29-1 and TRBJ1-2; D is uncertain. Trimming left V 1 base short and J 6 bases short, with 12 bases between. This CDR3 contains 13 residues. CDR1 and CDR2 from the germline V gene are SQVTM and ANQGSEA. Here the CDR3 reads CSVEGRRRDGYTF. CDR3 sequence (DNA): TGCAGCGTTGAAGGACGGCGCCGGGATGGCTACACCTTC.

V and J are TRBV15 and TRBJ2-7; 9 bases match TRBD2. CDR1 is LNHNV, CDR2 YYDKDF, per germline (reference sequence). CDR3 length: 18 amino acids. Trimming cost V 0 bases and J 0 bases; bases outside gene matches: 9. The CDR3 loop reads CATSRDFSSGKSSYEQYF. In DNA form, the CDR3 reads TGTGCCACCAGCAGAGATTTTTCTAGCGGGAAAAGCTCCTACGAGCAGTACTTC.

This clone was seen a handful of times. Other DNA sequences in this specimen translate into the identical CDR3. The rearrangement uses TRBV5-1 and TRBJ1-5, with D unresolved. This CDR3 contains 14 residues. In germline, CDR1 is SGHRS, CDR2 YFSETQ. Trimming shortened V by 3 bases and J by 2 bases, and 9 bases separated the two germline ends. CDR3 protein: CASSSLGGNQPQHF. CDR3 bases: TGCGCCAGCAGCTCCCTCGGGGGCAATCAGCCCCAGCATTTT.

J is TRBJ1-3 and V is TRBV29-1, with D unclear. Trimming took 4 bases from V and 4 from J, leaving 11 bases between them. Germline CDR1 reads SQVTM; CDR2 reads ANQGSEA. This CDR3 comprises 13 residues. The DNA of the CDR3 is TGCAGCGTTGGAATCGGAGGCGGAAACACCATATATTTT. Amino acids: CSVGIGGGNTIYF.